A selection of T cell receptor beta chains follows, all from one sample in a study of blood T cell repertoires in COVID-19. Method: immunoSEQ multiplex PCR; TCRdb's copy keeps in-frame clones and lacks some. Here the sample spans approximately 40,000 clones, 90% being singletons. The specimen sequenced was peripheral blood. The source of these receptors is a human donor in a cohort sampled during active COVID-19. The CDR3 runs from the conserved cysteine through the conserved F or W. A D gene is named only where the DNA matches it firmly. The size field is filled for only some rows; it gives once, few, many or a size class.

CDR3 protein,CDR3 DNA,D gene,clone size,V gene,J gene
CASSYTPRTNDEQYF,TGTGCCAGCAGTTACACCCCTAGGACTAATGACGAGCAGTACTTC,-,-,TRBV6-5,TRBJ2-7
CASSLGKTVPNTGELFF,TGTGCCAGCAGCTTAGGGAAGACAGTACCGAACACCGGGGAGCTGTTTTTT,-,-,TRBV13,TRBJ2-2
CASSARVGSKGYTQYF,TGTGCCAGCAGCGCGCGGGTTGGGAGTAAAGGTTATACGCAGTATTTT,-,-,TRBV5-4,TRBJ2-3
CASSLGQGRGYTF,TGTGCCAGCAGCTTAGGGCAGGGTCGAGGCTACACCTTC,-,-,TRBV5-5,TRBJ1-2
CASSYGGQAYSPLHF,TGTGCCAGCAGTTACGGGGGACAGGCCTATTCACCCCTCCACTTT,TRBD1,few,TRBV6-5,TRBJ1-6
CASSNAARYGYTF,TGTGCCAGCAGCAACGCAGCGCGCTATGGCTACACCTTC,-,-,TRBV7-9,TRBJ1-2
CASSQAGNPYNEQFF,TGCGCCAGCAGCCAAGCCGGGAACCCCTACAATGAGCAGTTCTTC,-,-,TRBV4-3,TRBJ2-1
CASSVVRQILSYEQYF,TGTGCCAGCAGTGTGGTGAGACAAATCCTCTCCTACGAGCAGTACTTC,-,-,TRBV6-1,TRBJ2-7
CASSFTGWEKLFF,TGTGCCAGCAGTTTTACAGGTTGGGAAAAACTGTTTTTT,-,-,TRBV12-3/TRBV12-4,TRBJ1-4
CASSPGTSGRVVWGTDTQYF,TGTGCCAGCAGCCCCGGGACTAGCGGGAGGGTAGTCTGGGGCACAGATACGCAGTATTTT,TRBD2,-,TRBV7-6,TRBJ2-3
CASSRDSPQETQYF,TGTGCCAGCAGCCGGGACTCACCCCAAGAGACCCAGTACTTC,-,-,TRBV5-5,TRBJ2-5
CAWSVRTSGRLNTGELFF,TGTGCCTGGAGTGTACGGACTAGCGGGAGGCTTAACACCGGGGAGCTGTTTTTT,TRBD2,once,TRBV30,TRBJ2-2
CASRQAVNTEAFF,TGTGCCAGCAGACAGGCAGTGAACACTGAAGCTTTCTTT,-,once,TRBV7-2,TRBJ1-1
CSVGETLGVQYF,TGCAGCGTTGGGGAGACCCTTGGGGTGCAGTACTTC,-,-,TRBV29-1,TRBJ2-7
CASSQGLSSGSNTGELFF,TGCGCCAGCAGCCAAGGTTTATCTAGCGGATCGAACACCGGGGAGCTGTTTTTT,TRBD2,-,TRBV4-3,TRBJ2-2
CASSPAGEKAFF,TGTGCCAGCAGTCCCGCCGGAGAAAAAGCTTTCTTT,-,-,TRBV27,TRBJ1-1
CATGWDRVANTGELFF,TGTGCCACCGGCTGGGACAGGGTGGCTAACACCGGGGAGCTGTTTTTT,TRBD1,-,TRBV15,TRBJ2-2
CASSLQRGAYEQYF,TGTGCCAGCAGCTTACAGCGGGGGGCCTACGAGCAGTACTTC,TRBD2,-,TRBV7-2,TRBJ2-7
CASSSPGGGTQYF,TGTGCCAGCAGTTCTCCAGGGGGTGGTACGCAGTATTTT,TRBD1,once,TRBV6-2/TRBV6-3,TRBJ2-3
CASSLVGGSTDTQYF,TGCGCCAGCAGCTTGGTCGGGGGAAGCACAGATACGCAGTATTTT,-,once,TRBV5-1,TRBJ2-3
CASSSRTSGGNTGELFF,TGTGCCAGCAGCTCACGGACTAGCGGGGGGAACACCGGGGAGCTGTTTTTT,TRBD2,-,TRBV7-3,TRBJ2-2
CASSFAGNQPQHF,TGTGCCAGCAGTTTTGCGGGCAATCAGCCCCAGCATTTT,-,-,TRBV12-3/TRBV12-4,TRBJ1-5
CASSRISGGQGLSEQYF,TGCGCCAGCAGCCGGATATCTGGGGGACAGGGGCTTAGCGAGCAGTACTTC,TRBD1,-,TRBV4-1,TRBJ2-7
CASSLQDRGTNEKLFF,TGTGCCAGCAGCTTACAGGACAGGGGGACTAATGAAAAACTGTTTTTT,TRBD1,-,TRBV7-8,TRBJ1-4
CSVYLEAYEQYF,TGCAGCGTTTACCTAGAGGCCTACGAGCAGTACTTC,-,-,TRBV29-1,TRBJ2-7
CASSPPGGSYEQYF,TGTGCCAGCTCACCCCCGGGAGGCTCCTACGAGCAGTACTTC,TRBD2,-,TRBV18,TRBJ2-7
CASSEKYEQYF,TGTGCCAGCAGCGAGAAATACGAGCAGTACTTC,-,-,TRBV7-2,TRBJ2-7
CASSLGVLDRANNEQFF,TGTGCCAGCAGCTTAGGTGTTTTGGACAGGGCTAACAATGAGCAGTTCTTC,TRBD1,-,TRBV7-2,TRBJ2-1
CASSVEYYNEQFF,TGTGCCAGCAGCGTCGAGTATTACAATGAGCAGTTCTTC,-,-,TRBV11-2,TRBJ2-1
CASSLVRPGNTIYF,TGTGCCAGCAGCTTAGTCAGGCCTGGAAACACCATATATTTT,-,-,TRBV7-2,TRBJ1-3
CASNRNPGTGELFF,TGTGCCAGCAACCGAAATCCCGGCACCGGGGAGCTGTTTTTT,-,-,TRBV7-2,TRBJ2-2
CASSVRAGERNEQFF,TGTGCTAGTTCTGTGAGGGCGGGAGAGAGAAATGAGCAGTTCTTC,TRBD2,-,TRBV12-5,TRBJ2-1
CASSHQTGKFNSPLHF,TGTGCCAGCAGCCATCAGACAGGGAAGTTCAATTCACCCCTCCACTTT,TRBD1,-,TRBV3-1/TRBV3-2,TRBJ1-6
CASSSRDTQYF,TGTGCCAGCAGCTCGAGAGATACGCAGTATTTT,-,-,TRBV7-9,TRBJ2-3
CASSPMVASGTYEQYF,TGTGCCAGCTCACCCATGGTGGCTAGCGGAACCTACGAGCAGTACTTC,TRBD2,-,TRBV18,TRBJ2-7
CASSPRDRGLSEAFF,TGTGCCAGCAGCCCCAGGGACAGGGGTCTCTCTGAAGCTTTCTTT,TRBD1,once,TRBV3-1/TRBV3-2,TRBJ1-1
CTSSLEGTSGSYNEQFF,TGCACCAGCAGCTTGGAAGGTACTAGCGGCAGCTACAATGAGCAGTTCTTC,TRBD2,-,TRBV5-1,TRBJ2-1
CASREESSPLHF,TGCGCCAGCAGGGAGGAGAGTTCACCCCTCCACTTT,-,few,TRBV5-1,TRBJ1-6
CASSLGPGGLGTGELFF,TGCGCCAGCAGCTTGGGGCCCGGGGGGCTAGGAACCGGGGAGCTGTTTTTT,-,-,TRBV5-1,TRBJ2-2
CASSLASMEQALGYTF,TGCGCCAGCAGCTTGGCCTCGATGGAACAGGCACTCGGCTACACCTTC,-,-,TRBV5-1,TRBJ1-2
CASSWGVAGGSAFYEQYF,TGTGCCAGCAGCTGGGGGGTGGCGGGAGGGTCTGCTTTCTACGAGCAGTACTTC,TRBD2,-,TRBV7-6,TRBJ2-7
CASSLLTPRDNSPLHF,TGTGCCAGCAGCCTACTAACCCCACGGGATAATTCACCCCTCCACTTT,-,-,TRBV16,TRBJ1-6
CASSPPGPLSYF,TGTGCCAGCAGCCCTCCAGGGCCACTAAGTTACTTC,-,-,TRBV6-2/TRBV6-3,TRBJ2-5
CASSSDTLYEQYF,TGTGCCAGCAGCTCCGACACCCTCTACGAGCAGTACTTC,-,-,TRBV11-2,TRBJ2-7
CASSLVDRGNSPLHF,TGTGCCAGCAGCTTAGTGGACAGGGGGAATTCACCCCTCCACTTT,TRBD1,-,TRBV11-2,TRBJ1-6
CASSPTQGAETYEQYF,TGTGCCAGCAGCCCAACACAGGGGGCTGAGACCTACGAGCAGTACTTC,TRBD1,-,TRBV7-9,TRBJ2-7
CASSGGTGEQFF,TGTGCCAGCAGCGGGGGGACCGGAGAGCAGTTCTTC,-,-,TRBV7-3,TRBJ2-1
CASSEQAGGLGYGYTF,TGTGCCAGCAGTGAGCAGGCTGGCGGGCTTGGCTATGGCTACACCTTC,-,-,TRBV6-1,TRBJ1-2